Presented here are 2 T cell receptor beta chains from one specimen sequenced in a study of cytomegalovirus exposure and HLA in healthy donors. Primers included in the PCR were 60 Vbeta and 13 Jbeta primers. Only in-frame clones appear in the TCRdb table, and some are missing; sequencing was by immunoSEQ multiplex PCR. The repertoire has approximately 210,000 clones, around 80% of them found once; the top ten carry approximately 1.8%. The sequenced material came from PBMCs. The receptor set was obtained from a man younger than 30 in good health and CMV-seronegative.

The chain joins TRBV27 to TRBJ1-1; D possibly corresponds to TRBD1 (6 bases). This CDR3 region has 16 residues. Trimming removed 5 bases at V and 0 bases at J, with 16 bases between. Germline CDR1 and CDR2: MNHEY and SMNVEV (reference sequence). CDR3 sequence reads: CASSQSTGSMNTEAFF. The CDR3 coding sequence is TGTGCCAGCAGTCAATCGACAGGATCCATGAACACTGAAGCTTTCTTT.

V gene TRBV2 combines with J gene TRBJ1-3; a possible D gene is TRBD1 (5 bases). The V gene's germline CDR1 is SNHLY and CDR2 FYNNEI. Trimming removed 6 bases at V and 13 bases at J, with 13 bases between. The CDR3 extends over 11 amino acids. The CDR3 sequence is CASRAQQVIYF. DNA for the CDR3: TGTGCCAGCAGAGCCCAACAGGTTATATATTTT.